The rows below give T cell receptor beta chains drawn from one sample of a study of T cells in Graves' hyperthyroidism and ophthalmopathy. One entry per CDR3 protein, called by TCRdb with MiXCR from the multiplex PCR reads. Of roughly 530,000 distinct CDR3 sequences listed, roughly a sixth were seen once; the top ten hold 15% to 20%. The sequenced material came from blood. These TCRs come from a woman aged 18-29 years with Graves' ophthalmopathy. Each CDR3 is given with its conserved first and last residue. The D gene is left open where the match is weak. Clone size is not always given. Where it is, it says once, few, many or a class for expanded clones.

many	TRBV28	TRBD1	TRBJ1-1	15	CASSSWTGSNTEAFF	TGTGCCAGCAGTTCCTGGACAGGGTCCAACACTGAAGCTTTCTTT
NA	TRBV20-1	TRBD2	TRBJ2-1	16	CSASGLAGGGRVEQFF	TGCAGTGCGAGCGGACTAGCGGGAGGTGGAAGAGTAGAGCAGTTCTTC
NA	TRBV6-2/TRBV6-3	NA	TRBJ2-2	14	CASSPRVRTGELFF	TGTGCCAGCAGTCCGAGAGTACGCACCGGGGAGCTGTTTTTT
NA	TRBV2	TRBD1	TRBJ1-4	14	CASSIQGQAEKLFF	TGTGCCAGCAGTATACAGGGGCAGGCTGAAAAACTGTTTTTT
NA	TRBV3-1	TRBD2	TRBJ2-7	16	CASSLPGTTSSYEQYF	TGTGCCAGCAGCCTCCCCGGGACTACAAGTTCCTACGAGCAGTACTTC
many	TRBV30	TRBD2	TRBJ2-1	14	CAWGSGLASNEQFF	TGTGCCTGGGGATCGGGACTAGCAAGCAATGAGCAGTTCTTC
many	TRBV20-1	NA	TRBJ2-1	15	CSARFSGRWYNEQFF	TGCAGTGCCAGGTTTTCAGGGAGATGGTATAATGAGCAGTTCTTC
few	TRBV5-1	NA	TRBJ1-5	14	CASSLEGNNQPQHF	TGCGCCAGCAGCTTGGAGGGGAATAATCAGCCCCAGCATTTT
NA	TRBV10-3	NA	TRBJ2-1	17	CAISEGSGWGRYNEQFF	TGTGCCATCAGTGAAGGTAGCGGGTGGGGGCGCTACAATGAGCAGTTCTTC
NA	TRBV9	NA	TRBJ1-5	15	CASSGTGSSNQPQHF	TGTGCCAGCAGCGGTACAGGGAGTAGCAATCAGCCCCAGCATTTT
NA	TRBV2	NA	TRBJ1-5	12	CASSLGARAQHF	TGTGCCAGCAGCCTAGGGGCTAGGGCCCAGCATTTT
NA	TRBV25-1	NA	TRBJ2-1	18	CASSESGYRAIVRTEQFF	TGTGCCAGCAGTGAATCCGGGTACAGGGCCATCGTCCGAACCGAGCAGTTCTTC
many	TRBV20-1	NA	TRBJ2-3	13	CSASLERLYTQYF	TGCAGTGCTAGCCTGGAGAGACTGTATACGCAGTATTTT
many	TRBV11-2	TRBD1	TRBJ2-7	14	CASTSGTGRYEQYF	TGTGCCAGCACTTCCGGGACAGGTCGCTACGAGCAGTACTTC
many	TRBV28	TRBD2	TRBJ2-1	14	CASRQRGRLLEQFF	TGTGCCAGCAGGCAGCGGGGCCGCCTCCTTGAGCAGTTCTTC